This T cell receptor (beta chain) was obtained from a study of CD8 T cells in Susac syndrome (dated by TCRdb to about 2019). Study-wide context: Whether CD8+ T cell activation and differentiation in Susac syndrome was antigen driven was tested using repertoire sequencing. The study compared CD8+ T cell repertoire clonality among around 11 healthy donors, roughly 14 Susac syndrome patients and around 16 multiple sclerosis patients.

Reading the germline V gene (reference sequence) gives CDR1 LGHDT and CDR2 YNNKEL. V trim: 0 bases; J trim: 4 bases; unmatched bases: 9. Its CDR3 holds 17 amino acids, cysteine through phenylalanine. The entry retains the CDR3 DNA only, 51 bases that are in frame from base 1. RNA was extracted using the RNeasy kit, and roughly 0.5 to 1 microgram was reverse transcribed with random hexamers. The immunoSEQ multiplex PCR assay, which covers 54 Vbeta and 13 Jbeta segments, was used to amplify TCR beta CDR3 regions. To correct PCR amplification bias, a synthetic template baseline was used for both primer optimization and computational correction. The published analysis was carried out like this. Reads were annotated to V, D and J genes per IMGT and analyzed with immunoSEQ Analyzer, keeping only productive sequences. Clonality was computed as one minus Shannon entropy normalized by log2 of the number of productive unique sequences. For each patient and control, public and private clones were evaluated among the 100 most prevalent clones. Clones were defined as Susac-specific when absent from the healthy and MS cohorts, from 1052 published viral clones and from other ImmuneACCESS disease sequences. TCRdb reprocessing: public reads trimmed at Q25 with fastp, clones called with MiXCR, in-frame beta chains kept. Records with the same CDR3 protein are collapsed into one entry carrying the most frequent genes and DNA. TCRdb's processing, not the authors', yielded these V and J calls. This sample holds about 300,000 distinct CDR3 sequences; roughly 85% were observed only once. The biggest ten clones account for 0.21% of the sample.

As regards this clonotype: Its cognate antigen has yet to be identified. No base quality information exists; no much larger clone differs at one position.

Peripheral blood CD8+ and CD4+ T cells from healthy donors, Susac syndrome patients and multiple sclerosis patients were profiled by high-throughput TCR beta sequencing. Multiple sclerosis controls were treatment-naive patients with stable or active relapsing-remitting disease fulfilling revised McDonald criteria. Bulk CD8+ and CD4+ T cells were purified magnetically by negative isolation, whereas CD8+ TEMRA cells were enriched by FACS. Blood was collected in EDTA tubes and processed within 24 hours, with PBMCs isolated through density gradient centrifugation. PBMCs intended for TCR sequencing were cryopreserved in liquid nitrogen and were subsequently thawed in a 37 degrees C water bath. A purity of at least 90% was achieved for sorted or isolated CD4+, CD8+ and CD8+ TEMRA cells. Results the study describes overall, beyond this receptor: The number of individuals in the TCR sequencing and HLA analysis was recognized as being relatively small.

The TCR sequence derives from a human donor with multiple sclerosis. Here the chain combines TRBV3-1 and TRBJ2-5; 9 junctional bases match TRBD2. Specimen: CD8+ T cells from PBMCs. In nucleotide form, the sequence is TGTGCCAGCAGCCAAGATTTTCCGGCGGGAGGGGGAGAGACCCAGTACTTC. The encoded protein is CASSQDFPAGGGETQYF.